A selection of T cell receptor beta chains follows, all from one sample in a study of blood T cells in healthy people across ages. Via MiXCR, TCRdb re-called the 5' RACE reads, giving one row per CDR3 protein. The sample has roughly 550,000 distinct CDR3 sequences; less than 25% are singletons. The same data also went into a second study, on T cells of mothers and their children.

The sample was blood. These receptor sequences come from a boy aged 10-17 years in good health. CDR3s include the opening cysteine and the closing phenylalanine or tryptophan. A D gene is named only where the DNA matches it firmly.

>TRBV20-1|TRBD2
CSARTGGGLAGVSYNEQFF
>TRBV7-9|NA
CASSLGGTPEQFF
>TRBV29-1|TRBD2
CSVRLAGGPGELFF
>TRBV5-1|TRBD1
CASSASGGRETQYF
>TRBV14|NA
CASSPVGGITDTQYF
>TRBV30|NA
CAWSIGPHQGETQYF
>TRBV27|NA
CASSLGTGPAGGNEQFF
>TRBV9|TRBD1
CASSFSDRVGEQYF
>TRBV12-3/TRBV12-4|TRBD1
CASSQGVIAEKLFF
>TRBV7-3|TRBD2
CASSAIAGGVPGELFF
>TRBV7-6|TRBD2
CASSLAGGLASNEQFF
>TRBV7-9|NA
CASSLDGRTNTGELFF
>TRBV12-3/TRBV12-4|NA
CASSQPSVLNYGYTF
>TRBV5-1|NA
CASSVGGQASEQYF
>TRBV28|TRBD2
CASSLLLAGGREQYF
>TRBV28|NA
CASEGSRAEKLFF
>TRBV7-3|NA
CAGSLKVSGEQYF
>TRBV18|NA
CASSPGVTDGNTIYF
>TRBV14|NA
CASSPDRLYGYTF
>TRBV18|TRBD2
CASSPQGSGRNEQYF
>TRBV5-1|NA
CASSLSPGEETQYF
>TRBV7-7|NA
CASSLYADNEQFF
>TRBV18|NA
CASSKDSYEQYF
>TRBV9|TRBD1
CASTGTGGYNEQFF
>TRBV5-1|NA
CASSTRAGQNTGELFF
>TRBV4-3|NA
CASSLLPGGKYNEQFF
>TRBV29-1|NA
CSVARGRSSYNEQFF
>TRBV28|TRBD1
CASTLGNRGDSYEQYF
>TRBV20-1|NA
CSARITSSSAPQYF
>TRBV15|NA
CATSSASELSGANVLTF
>TRBV12-3/TRBV12-4|NA
CASSQGGGFTNEKLFF
>TRBV25-1|NA
CASSTPYLDTQYF
>TRBV29-1|NA
CSVEASVVEATRLNTEAFF
>TRBV28|TRBD2
CASSLGLAGRIGETQYF
>TRBV27|NA
CASRPGEDTEAFF
>TRBV3-1|TRBD1
CASSRQTGLTEAFF